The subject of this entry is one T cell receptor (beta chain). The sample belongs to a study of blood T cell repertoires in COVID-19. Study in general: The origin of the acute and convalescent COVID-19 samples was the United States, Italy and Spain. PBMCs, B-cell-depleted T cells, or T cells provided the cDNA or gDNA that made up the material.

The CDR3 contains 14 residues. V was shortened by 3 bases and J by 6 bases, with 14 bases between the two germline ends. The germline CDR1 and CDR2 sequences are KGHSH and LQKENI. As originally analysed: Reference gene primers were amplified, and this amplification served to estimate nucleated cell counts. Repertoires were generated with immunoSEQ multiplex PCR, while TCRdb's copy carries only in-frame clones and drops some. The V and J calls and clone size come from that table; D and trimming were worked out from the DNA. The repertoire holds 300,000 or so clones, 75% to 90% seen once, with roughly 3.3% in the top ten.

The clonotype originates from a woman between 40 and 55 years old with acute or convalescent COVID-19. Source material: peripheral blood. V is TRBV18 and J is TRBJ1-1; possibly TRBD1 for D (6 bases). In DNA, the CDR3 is TGTGCCAGCTCACCTAATCAGGGGCGCCCTGAAGCTTTCTTT. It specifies CASSPNQGRPEAFF.